Sequencing of this TCR beta chain was carried out in a study of cytomegalovirus exposure and HLA in healthy donors. In the PCR, 60 Vbeta and 13 Jbeta primers were used. Using immunoSEQ multiplex PCR, the repertoire was profiled, and TCRdb retains in-frame clones only, with some absent. This sample has some 150,000 clones, with 72% found just once. Germline V CDR1 and CDR2: LNHDA, SQIVND (reference sequence). V lost 7 bases, J lost 1 base, and 10 bases lay in between. The CDR3 is made up of 13 amino acids. This chain joins TRBV19 and TRBJ1-1; D gene uncertain. The sequenced sample consisted of PBMCs. This sequence originates from a human donor in good health. This CDR3 is CASKSGANTEAFF. CDR3 sequence (DNA): TGTGCCAGTAAGTCGGGAGCGAACACTGAAGCTTTCTTT.